This T cell receptor (beta chain) was identified during a study of blood T cell repertoires in COVID-19. Trimming took 0 bases from V and 2 from J; bases not matched to a gene: 9. In germline, CDR1 is MGHRA, CDR2 YSYEKL. The CDR3 has 17 residues. Sequencing was performed with immunoSEQ multiplex PCR; in TCRdb, only in-frame clones are kept and a portion is missing. Counted here are a few hundred thousand clones, 80% to 95% occurring once; the ten biggest clones make up about 18%. This chain uses TRBV4-1 with TRBJ2-7, with 8 bases aligning to TRBD2. Sample: PBMCs or T cells enriched from blood (not recorded which). This TCR came from a woman aged 25-40 years who had recovered from COVID-19. In DNA, the CDR3 is TGCGCCAGCAGCCAAGAAGGTGGCGGGGGGCCCCCCTACGAGCAGTACTTC. Its protein is CASSQEGGGGPPYEQYF.